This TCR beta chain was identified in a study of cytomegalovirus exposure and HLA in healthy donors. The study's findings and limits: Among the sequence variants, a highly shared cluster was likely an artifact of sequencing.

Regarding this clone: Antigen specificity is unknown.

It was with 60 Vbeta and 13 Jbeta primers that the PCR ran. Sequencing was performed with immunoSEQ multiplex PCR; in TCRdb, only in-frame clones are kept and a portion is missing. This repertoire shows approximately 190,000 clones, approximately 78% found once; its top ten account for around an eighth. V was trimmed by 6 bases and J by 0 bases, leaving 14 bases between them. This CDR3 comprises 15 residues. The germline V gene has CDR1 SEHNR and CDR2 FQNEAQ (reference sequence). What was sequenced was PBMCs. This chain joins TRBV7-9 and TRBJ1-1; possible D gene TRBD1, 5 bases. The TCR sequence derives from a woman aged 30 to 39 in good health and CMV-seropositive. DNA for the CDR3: TGTGCCAGCAGGCCAAAACAGGTGATGAACACTGAAGCTTTCTTT. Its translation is CASRPKQVMNTEAFF. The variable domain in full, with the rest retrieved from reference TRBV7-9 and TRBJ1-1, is DTGVSQNPRHKITKRGQNVTFRCDPISEHNRLYWYRQTLGQGPEFLTYFQNEAQLEKSRLLSDRFSAERPKGSFSTLEIQRTEQGDSAMYLCASRPKQVMNTEAFFGQGTRLTVV.